This T cell receptor beta chain is drawn from a study of CD8+ T cells in alopecia areata. Study background: Each of the treated patients was given oral tofacitinib, 5 to 10 mg twice daily, for moderate-to-severe alopecia areata. General study points: Unlike in mice, where it was clearer, TCR sharing across patients was less clear, possibly HLA-related. Within the top 100, expanded CD8+ clones significantly decreased with tofacitinib, as did scalp clonality.

The CDR3 contains 16 residues. Trimming took off 5 bases at V and 3 bases at J, with 14 bases between the two ends. Germline V CDR1 and CDR2: SGHTA, FQGNSA. Regarding treatment: oral pan-JAK inhibitor, 5-10 mg twice daily. Peripheral blood, together with lesional scalp punch biopsies, was collected from alopecia areata patients. As regards this clone: Its antigen is unidentified.

Extraction and reverse transcription of RNA yielded cDNA as the sequencing template. The assay was immunoSEQ multiplex PCR, and TCRdb's table has in-frame clones only and misses some. The table includes 200,000 to 250,000 clones, 64% detected once. The input for sequencing was CD4+ T cells sorted from blood, taken at week 4, from a patient treated with tofacitinib. The sequence was obtained from a human donor with alopecia areata. The gene calls are TRBV7-2 and TRBJ2-6; either TRBD1 or TRBD2 may supply D (6 bases each). This CDR3 is CASSRRRGVGANVLTF. CDR3 nucleotide sequence: TGTGCCAGCAGCCGCCGGAGGGGGGTTGGGGCCAACGTCCTGACTTTC.